The text below deals with one T cell receptor beta chain. The data originate from a study of blood T cell repertoires in COVID-19. This CDR3 contains 15 residues. Between the trimmed V and J ends, which lost 4 bases and 0 bases, there was a span of 13 bases. Per germline, CDR1 SGHDT and CDR2 YYEEEE. Method: immunoSEQ multiplex PCR; TCRdb's copy keeps in-frame clones and lacks some. The sample records about 88,000 clones, approximately 91% being singletons. The clonotype was recovered from a man between 60 and 75 years old with acute or convalescent COVID-19. Sequencing used peripheral blood. The chain has TRBV5-6 and TRBJ2-5, with TRBD1 as a possible D gene (6 bases). CDR3 sequence (DNA): TGTGCCAGCAGCACAGGGAGAGGGTACCAAGAGACCCAGTACTTC. Protein sequence: CASSTGRGYQETQYF. The complete variable domain, with remaining parts taken from reference TRBV5-6 and TRBJ2-5, reads DAGVTQSPTHLIKTRGQQVTLRCSPKSGHDTVSWYQQALGQGPQFIFQYYEEEERQRGNFPDRFSGHQFPNYSSELNVNALLLGDSALYLCASSTGRGYQETQYFGPGTRLLVL.